The 7 T cell receptor beta chains presented below share a single source sample, sequenced in a study of beta chain features in type 1 diabetes. Reverse transcription of all isolated RNA meant that expressed TCRB transcripts were sequenced. Repertoires were generated with immunoSEQ multiplex PCR, while TCRdb's copy carries only in-frame clones and drops some. The data hold about 660,000 clones, with over 11% observed a single time. Their antigens remain unidentified. Broader study findings: TCRB CDR3 length was moderately but significantly reduced in all four CD4+ subsets of Type 1 diabetes patients.

The specimen sequenced was naive CD4+ T cells from blood. These receptors were taken from a man between 18 and 29 years old with type 1 diabetes.

This clone was counted only a few times. The chain links TRBV30 to TRBJ2-7; D may be TRBD1 (6 bases). This CDR3 region has 14 residues. With 5 bases removed from V and 4 bases from J, the gap between germline ends came to 18 bases. Germline assignment: CDR1 GTSNPN and CDR2 SVGIG (reference sequence). CDR3 residues: CAWEPGPGQYEQYF. The CDR3 nucleotides read TGTGCCTGGGAACCGGGACCGGGACAATACGAGCAGTACTTC.

Concerning this clone itself: The sample carries other DNA sequences with the same CDR3. The rearrangement uses TRBV6-5 and TRBJ1-3; D is undetermined. The CDR3 runs to 16 residues. Germline V CDR1 and CDR2: MNHEY, SVGAGI. Trimming stripped 0 bases from V and 0 bases from J, with 9 bases between. This chain's CDR3 is CASSYSSGSSGNTIYF. The CDR3 DNA is TGTGCCAGCAGTTACTCGTCCGGCAGCTCTGGAAACACCATATATTTT.

This clone has only a few counts. The V gene is TRBV13, the J gene TRBJ2-7; a weak D match, TRBD1 (6 bases). There are 15 residues in the CDR3. Trimming took 2 bases from V and 7 from J, leaving 18 bases between them. Germline assignment: CDR1 PRHDT and CDR2 FYEKMQ (reference sequence). The CDR3 region is CASSLRSRGVREQYF. CDR3 nucleotides: TGTGCCAGCAGCTTACGAAGCAGGGGAGTACGGGAGCAGTACTTC. Together with reference TRBV13 and TRBJ2-7, the CDR3 gives the full variable domain: AAGVIQSPRHLIKEKRETATLKCYPIPRHDTVYWYQQGPGQDPQFLISFYEKMQSDKGSIPDRFSAQQFSDYHSELNMSSLELGDSALYFCASSLRSRGVREQYFGPGTRLTVT.

This clone was detected only a few times. The genes are TRBV9 and TRBJ2-3, with 7 positions matching TRBD2. The J segment lost 3 bases and the V segment lost 7 bases, leaving 8 bases of the junction unmatched. CDR1 SGDLS and CDR2 YYNGEE come from the germline V gene. The CDR3 consists of 14 residues. As DNA, the CDR3 is TGTGCCAGCGAACCGCGGGAGCTAACAGATACGCAGTATTTT. Its translation is CASEPRELTDTQYF.

This clone appeared a few times. This rearrangement joins TRBV4-3 to TRBJ2-2, with D hard to call. CDR1 is LGHNA and CDR2 is YSLEER in the germline V gene. V shed 0 bases and J shed 4 bases, with 6 bases lying between them. This CDR3 region has 14 residues. Here the CDR3 reads CASSQDWGTGELFF. CDR3 sequence (DNA): TGCGCCAGCAGCCAAGATTGGGGCACCGGGGAGCTGTTTTTT.

CDR3 bases: TGTGCCAGCAGCGTAGGCGGGGCGTCGGATGAGCAGTTCTTC. Encoded protein: CASSVGGASDEQFF. V is TRBV9 and J is TRBJ2-1; tentatively, D is TRBD2 (6 bases). CDR1 SGDLS and CDR2 YYNGEE come from the germline V gene. The CDR3 has 14 amino acids. Trimming pared 0 bases from V and 8 bases from J, leaving 12 bases between.

The gene calls are TRBV9 and TRBJ2-1; 11 bases fit TRBD2. This CDR3 has 16 residues. Losses at the gene ends were 3 bases for V and 5 bases for J; bases not matched to a gene: 7. The V gene's germline CDR1 is SGDLS and CDR2 YYNGEE. Here the CDR3 reads CASSATGTSGNNEQFF. CDR3 DNA: TGTGCCAGCAGCGCCACCGGGACTAGCGGAAACAATGAGCAGTTCTTC.